The clone carrying this T cell receptor (beta chain) has a handful of counts. The target antigen is unknown. The CDR3 consists of 13 residues. Trimming took 5 bases from V and 5 from J, leaving 12 bases between them. Germline-derived CDR1 and CDR2 are MDHEN and SYDVKM. The data stem from a study of Graves' ophthalmopathy and Graves' hyperthyroidism. As for the study in general: Peripheral blood sampling preceded any treatment and occurred at initial diagnosis. General study findings and limits: Among thyroid clonotypes expanded above 0.001 frequency, most also appeared in blood.

The sequenced template was RNA, covering the TCR beta CDR3 region. The workflow started with a first-round RT-PCR run with HTBI primers and then moved on to a second-round multiplex PCR. In TCRdb, the multiplex PCR reads were re-called with MiXCR into one record per CDR3 protein. Of hundreds of thousands of distinct CDR3 sequences in the sample, around a fifth are singletons; the top ten hold roughly 7.4%. In this cohort, patients with other autoimmune diseases, uncontrolled infections, pregnancy or lactation were excluded. The V call is TRBV28, the J call TRBJ2-5; perhaps TRBD1 as D (5 bases). Sequencing was performed on peripheral blood. This clonotype was obtained from a woman between 18 and 29 years old with stable Graves' hyperthyroidism. Some clones in this sample may be carry-over from other donors' samples. As DNA, the CDR3 is TGTGCCAGCAGTGTCCCAGGGCGGGAGACCCAGTACTTC. Protein product: CASSVPGRETQYF.